This TCR beta chain was captured in a study of siplizumab effects on memory and regulatory T cells. The study, taken as a whole, reports: Controls showed an average of around 30% Treg-derived mappable alloreactive CD4+ clones, while siplizumab showed 60% to 80%. It was not possible to assign a naive or memory phenotype to roughly 80-97% of proliferating CD4+ or CD8+ clones. Proliferating Tregs' suppressive function in siplizumab cultures went unconfirmed.

V lost 4 bases, J lost 2 bases, and 12 bases lay in between. There are 15 residues in the CDR3. Germline values: CDR1 MRHNA, CDR2 SNTAGT. The count of this clone is one. The antigen is not known. Each sample had around 110,000 TCR templates assayed. Only in-frame clones appear in the TCRdb table, and some are missing; sequencing was by immunoSEQ multiplex PCR. This table holds around 94,000 clones, 80% to 95% found once. The rearrangement links TRBV6-4 to TRBJ2-1; D perhaps matches TRBD2 (5 bases). This TCR derives from a human donor in good health. The sequencing sample was made of CD4+ T cells sorted from blood. The CDR3 sequence is CASSGFGGPYNEQFF. The CDR3 nucleotides are TGTGCCAGCAGTGGGTTTGGAGGCCCCTACAATGAGCAGTTCTTC.